The 15 T cell receptor beta chains in this list originate from one sample, sequenced in a study of preoperative IRX-2 immunotherapy in early breast cancer (dated by TCRdb to the late 2010s). Libraries came from the immunoSEQ multiplex PCR assay. TCRdb limited this immuneACCESS table to in-frame rearrangements with V and J called. A share of clones is missing; checked studies link under half to unresolved V genes, and the rest is unexplained. Present in this sample are roughly 30,000 clones, over 75% of which were seen just once. In total, the top ten clones hold roughly 3.1% of the sample. The treatment or condition label on this specimen signifies: preoperative locoregional IRX-2 cytokine immunotherapy. The sample here was taken from a patient treated with IRX-2 immunotherapy. These receptors were obtained from a human donor with breast cancer.

The rearrangement joins TRBV6-8 to TRBJ2-7, with D unclear. V lost 1 base, J lost 2 bases, and 12 bases lay in between. This CDR3 comprises 15 residues. Per germline, CDR1 MNHGY and CDR2 SAAAGT. In DNA, the CDR3 is TGTGCCAGCAGTTACTTCGGTCTGGGAACCTACGAGCAGTACTTC. Translation: CASSYFGLGTYEQYF.

V usage is TRBV7-4 and J usage is TRBJ2-1; perhaps D is TRBD1 or TRBD2 (7 bases each). Germline V CDR1 and CDR2: SGHVT, SQSDAQ. The CDR3 totals 16 residues. The V end lost 5 bases, the J end lost 2 bases, and 16 bases lay between the germline ends. For the CDR3, the DNA is TGTGCCAGCAGCCCCAGGGGGGGGGCCCCCTACAATGAGCAGTTCTTC. It yields the protein CASSPRGGAPYNEQFF.

This chain links TRBV10-3 with TRBJ1-5; D is possibly TRBD1 (5 bases). CDR3 length: 14 amino acids. Germline loops: CDR1 ENHRY, CDR2 SYGVKD. V lost 2 bases and J 6 bases, leaving 11 bases between the germline ends. The CDR3 nucleotides are TGTGCCATCAGTGAGATGGGGGGACGTCAGCCCCAGCATTTT. It yields the protein CAISEMGGRQPQHF.

CDR3 region: CSVEWGLFTDTQYF. The CDR3 DNA sequence: TGCAGCGTGGAGTGGGGGTTATTCACAGATACGCAGTATTTT. The chain uses TRBV29-1 and TRBJ2-3; D tentatively reads TRBD1 or TRBD2 (5 bases each). CDR1 and CDR2 (germline): SQVTM, ANQGSEA. CDR3 length: 14 residues. With 6 bases removed from V and 2 bases from J, the gap between germline ends came to 15 bases.

The chain has TRBV6-8 and TRBJ2-3, with 7 positions matching TRBD2. The J segment lost 9 bases and the V segment lost 2 bases, leaving 5 bases of the junction unmatched. The V gene's germline CDR1 is MNHGY and CDR2 SAAAGT. The CDR3 spans 13 residues. The CDR3 protein is CASSYLMGGTQYF. CDR3 sequence (DNA): TGTGCCAGCAGTTACCTTATGGGGGGGACGCAGTATTTT.

The gene calls are TRBV28 and TRBJ2-1; 7 nucleotides match TRBD2. J gave up 4 bases and V 7 bases, and 10 bases lay outside the gene matches. The germline gives CDR1 MDHEN, CDR2 SYDVKM. The CDR3 runs 15 residues. CDR3 in amino acids: CASKLPSGTYNEQFF. CDR3 nucleotides: TGTGCCAGCAAACTACCGAGCGGGACTTACAATGAGCAGTTCTTC. Full variable domain (missing parts from reference TRBV28 and TRBJ2-1): DVKVTQSSRYLVKRTGEKVFLECVQDMDHENMFWYRQDPGLGLRLIYFSYDVKMKEKGDIPEGYSVSREKKERFSLILESASTNQTSMYLCASKLPSGTYNEQFFGPGTRLTVL.

V is TRBV18 and J is TRBJ2-3, with 7 bases aligning to TRBD2. Trimming removed 1 base from V and 4 bases from J; junction bases left unmatched: 5. The length of the CDR3 is 15 residues. Germline V CDR1 and CDR2: KGHSH, LQKENI. CDR3 DNA sequence: TGTGCCAGCTCACCACTGGCGGGAGTCCCAGATACGCAGTATTTT. It specifies CASSPLAGVPDTQYF.

The chain couples TRBV11-3 to TRBJ2-3, with 10 bases lining up with TRBD2. The germline V gene encodes CDR1 SGHNT and CDR2 YENEEA. This CDR3 is built from 16 residues. The V and J ends lost 3 bases and 8 bases, in that order; junction bases with no gene match: 11. CDR3 coding DNA: TGTGCCAGCAGCTTGAGACTAGCGGGTATACTAGCTACGCAGTATTTT. Translation: CASSLRLAGILATQYF.

The rearrangement joins TRBV7-7 to TRBJ1-4; 7 nucleotides align to TRBD1. The CDR3 runs to 16 residues. V shed 5 bases, J shed 13 bases, and the junction held 19 bases outside the gene matches. Per the germline V gene, CDR1 is SSHAT and CDR2 is FNYEAQ (reference sequence). CDR3: CASSPTAGQTGKGLFF. The CDR3 coding sequence is TGTGCCAGCAGCCCAACCGCGGGACAGACGGGGAAAGGACTGTTTTTT.

The chain's CDR3 is CASSLVGVNSPLHF. CDR3 bases: TGTGCCAGCAGCTTAGTAGGGGTGAATTCACCCCTCCACTTT. This chain joins TRBV7-6 and TRBJ1-6; D is perhaps TRBD1 (5 bases). CDR3 length: 14 residues. V was pared by 1 base and J by 7 bases, with 8 bases between. Germline V gene lookup returns CDR1 SGHVS and CDR2 FNYEAQ.

J is TRBJ2-7 and V is TRBV29-1; D may match TRBD1 or TRBD2 (5 bases each). Germline V gives CDR1 SQVTM, CDR2 ANQGSEA. The germline V and J ends were trimmed by 4 bases and 5 bases, with 12 bases remaining between them. The CDR3 loop spans 12 amino acids. The CDR3 spells CSVGGTLNEQYF. The CDR3 DNA sequence: TGCAGCGTTGGGGGGACCCTAAACGAGCAGTACTTC.

This clone has a handful of counts. This sequence joins TRBV6-8 and TRBJ2-7, with D unresolved. Germline CDR1 and CDR2: MNHGY and SAAAGT. The CDR3 has 16 residues. Trimming removed 0 bases from V and 3 bases from J, with 15 bases in between. The CDR3 region has the DNA TGTGCCAGCAGTTACTCCAGCCCTCCCAAAGACTACGAGCAGTACTTC. Protein product: CASSYSSPPKDYEQYF.

The V and J genes are TRBV15 and TRBJ1-5; 7 positions match TRBD1. The germline gives CDR1 LNHNV, CDR2 YYDKDF (reference sequence). This CDR3 is 16 amino acids long. V was pared by 8 bases and J by 1 base, with 11 bases of the junction left unmatched. CDR3 DNA: TGTGCCACCCAGGGGGACTCGGTCGGGAGCAATCAGCCCCAGCATTTT. Its translation: CATQGDSVGSNQPQHF.

This clone was detected only a few times. For the CDR3, the DNA is TGTGCCAGCAGCCCACGAGGGACGGCAATGAACACTGAAGCTTTCTTT. Protein sequence: CASSPRGTAMNTEAFF. V is TRBV11-3 and J is TRBJ1-1; D is possibly TRBD1 (5 bases). This CDR3 is built from 16 residues. Germline CDR1 and CDR2: SGHNT and YENEEA. V lost 5 bases and J lost 0, with 16 bases in between.

The chain recombines TRBV7-1 with TRBJ1-2; D call uncertain. TRBV7-1 is filed as an ORF, its function uncertain. Trimming took off 5 bases at V and 7 bases at J, with 14 bases between the two ends. CDR3 length equals 13 residues. CDR3 sequence (DNA): TGTGCCAGCAGCCCGGCGGGAGGGTCTGGCTACACCTTC. It specifies CASSPAGGSGYTF.